This paragraph reports one T cell receptor beta chain. The antigen remains unidentified. The protocol was immunoSEQ multiplex PCR, while the TCRdb copy is restricted to in-frame clones and leaves out a portion. The sample lists 2,000 or so clones, 91% occurring once. The data belong to a study of brain metastases from non-small cell lung cancer. Study-wide findings and caveats: Compared with primary tumors, brain metastases showed less T-cell infiltration. TCR repertoires overlapped largely between brain metastases and matched primaries. Expanded T-cell clones appeared in around 68% of brain metastases over primaries.

The germline V and J ends were trimmed by 4 bases and 4 bases, with 17 bases remaining between them. Per the germline V gene, CDR1 is SGHDT and CDR2 is YYEEEE. The CDR3 loop spans 15 amino acids. This TCR was sampled from a donor aged 40 or older with non-small cell lung cancer. What was sequenced was primary lung tumor tissue. The chain carries TRBV5-6 and TRBJ1-2; D is unclear. The CDR3 loop is CASSAQQKTFYGYTF. The CDR3 DNA follows: TGTGCCAGCAGCGCCCAACAGAAAACTTTCTATGGCTACACCTTC.